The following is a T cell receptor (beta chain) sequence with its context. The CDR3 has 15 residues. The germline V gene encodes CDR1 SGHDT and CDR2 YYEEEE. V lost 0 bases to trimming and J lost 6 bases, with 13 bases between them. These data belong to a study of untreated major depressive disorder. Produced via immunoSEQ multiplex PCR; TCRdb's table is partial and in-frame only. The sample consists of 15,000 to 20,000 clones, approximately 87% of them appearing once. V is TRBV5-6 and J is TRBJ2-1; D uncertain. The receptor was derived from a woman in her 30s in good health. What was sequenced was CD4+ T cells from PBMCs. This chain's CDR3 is CASSLGVRRTNEQFF. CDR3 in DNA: TGTGCCAGCAGCTTGGGCGTCAGGCGAACCAATGAGCAGTTCTTC. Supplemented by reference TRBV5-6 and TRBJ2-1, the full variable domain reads DAGVTQSPTHLIKTRGQQVTLRCSPKSGHDTVSWYQQALGQGPQFIFQYYEEEERQRGNFPDRFSGHQFPNYSSELNVNALLLGDSALYLCASSLGVRRTNEQFFGPGTRLTVL.